This T cell receptor beta chain derives from a study of STAT5B mutations in CD4+ large granular lymphocyte leukemia. The germline CDR1 and CDR2 sequences are SGHTA and FQGNSA. The CDR3 is 14 residues long. J was trimmed by 4 bases and V by 4 bases; bases with no gene match: 0. Data came from immunoSEQ multiplex PCR; TCRdb stores just in-frame clones and leaves some out. This sample has 7,600 or so clones, with about 70% found just once. The source material was PBMCs. The genes are TRBV7-2 and TRBJ2-2; TRBD1 matches 10 bases. The receptor's source is a woman in her sixties with CD4+ T-cell large granular lymphocyte leukemia. The CDR3 sequence: CASSWTGGTGELFF. In DNA form, the CDR3 reads TGTGCCAGCAGCTGGACAGGGGGCACCGGGGAGCTGTTTTTT.